This T cell receptor beta chain was sequenced during a study of shared clonotypes between healthy human individuals. Study-level results: Sample collection involved blood only; tissue repertoires are likely different.

Notes on this clone: What it binds is unknown.

Free of recent acute infections or vaccinations, the donors were healthy HIV-negative adults. There are 16 residues in the CDR3. The quantity of DNA used in unsorted PBMC replicate PCRs was about 0.3 ug, corresponding to tens of thousands of T cell genomes. Sequencing was performed with immunoSEQ multiplex PCR; in TCRdb, only in-frame clones are kept and a portion is missing. The data hold approximately 460,000 clones, with 70% to 80% observed a single time. Sequenced input: PBMCs. The source of this sequence is a woman aged 40 to 49 in good health. Some clones in this sample may be carry-over from other donors' samples. The chain joins TRBV7-5 to TRBJ1-5; the listed D gene, TRBD1, was not tested against the DNA. TRBV7-5 is a pseudogene segment. As DNA, the CDR3 is TGTGCCAGAAGCGCGGGGACAGGGGTATTCAATCAGCCCCAGCATTTT. Translating it yields CARSAGTGVFNQPQHF.